This T cell receptor beta chain was recorded in a study of cytomegalovirus exposure and HLA in healthy donors. V was clipped by 4 bases and J by 0 bases, with 14 bases between them. Germline-derived CDR1 and CDR2 are SGHRS and YFSETQ. The CDR3 sequence is 15 residues long. It was with 60 Vbeta and 13 Jbeta primers that the PCR ran. Generated by immunoSEQ multiplex PCR, the TCRdb table keeps only in-frame clones and is missing some. The sample has 150,000 to 200,000 clones; approximately 82% are singletons. This clonotype originated in a woman between 25 and 40 years old in good health and CMV-seronegative. Sequenced input: PBMCs. This rearrangement joins TRBV5-1 to TRBJ2-7, with a tentative D call TRBD2 (5 bases). The CDR3 DNA is TGCGCCAGCAGCGGATACACGGGGAGCTCCTACGAGCAGTACTTC. Protein product: CASSGYTGSSYEQYF.